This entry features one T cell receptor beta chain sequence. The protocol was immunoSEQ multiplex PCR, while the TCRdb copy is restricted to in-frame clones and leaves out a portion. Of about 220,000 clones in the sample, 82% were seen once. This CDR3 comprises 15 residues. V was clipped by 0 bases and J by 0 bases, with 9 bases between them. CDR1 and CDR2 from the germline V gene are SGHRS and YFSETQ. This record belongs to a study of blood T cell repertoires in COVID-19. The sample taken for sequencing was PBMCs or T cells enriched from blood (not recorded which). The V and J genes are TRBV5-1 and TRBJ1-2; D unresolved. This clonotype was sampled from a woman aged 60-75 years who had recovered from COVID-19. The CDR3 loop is CASSLAGVSNYGYTF. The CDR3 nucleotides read TGCGCCAGCAGCTTGGCCGGGGTCTCTAACTATGGCTACACCTTC.